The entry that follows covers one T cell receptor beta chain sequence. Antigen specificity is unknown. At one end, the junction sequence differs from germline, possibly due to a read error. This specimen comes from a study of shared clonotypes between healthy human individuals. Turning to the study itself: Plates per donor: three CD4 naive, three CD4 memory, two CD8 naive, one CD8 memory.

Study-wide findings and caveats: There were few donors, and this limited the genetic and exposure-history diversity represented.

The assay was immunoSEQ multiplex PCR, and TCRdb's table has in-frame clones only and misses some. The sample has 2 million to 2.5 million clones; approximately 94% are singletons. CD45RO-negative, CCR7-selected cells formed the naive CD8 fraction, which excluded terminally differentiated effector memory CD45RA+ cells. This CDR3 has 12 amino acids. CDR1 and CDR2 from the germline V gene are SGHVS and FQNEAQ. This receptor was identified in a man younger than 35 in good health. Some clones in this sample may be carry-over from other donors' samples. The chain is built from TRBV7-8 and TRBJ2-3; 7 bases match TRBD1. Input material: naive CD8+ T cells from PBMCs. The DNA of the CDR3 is TGTGCCAGCAGTCAAGGGACAGCTACGCAGTATTTT. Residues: CASSQGTATQYF. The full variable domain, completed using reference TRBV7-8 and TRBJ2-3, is GAGVSQSPRYKVAKRGQDVALRCDPISGHVSLFWYQQALGQGPEFLTYFQNEAQLDKSGLPSDRFFAERPEGSVSTLKIQRTQQEDSAVYLCASSQGTATQYFGPGTRLTVL.